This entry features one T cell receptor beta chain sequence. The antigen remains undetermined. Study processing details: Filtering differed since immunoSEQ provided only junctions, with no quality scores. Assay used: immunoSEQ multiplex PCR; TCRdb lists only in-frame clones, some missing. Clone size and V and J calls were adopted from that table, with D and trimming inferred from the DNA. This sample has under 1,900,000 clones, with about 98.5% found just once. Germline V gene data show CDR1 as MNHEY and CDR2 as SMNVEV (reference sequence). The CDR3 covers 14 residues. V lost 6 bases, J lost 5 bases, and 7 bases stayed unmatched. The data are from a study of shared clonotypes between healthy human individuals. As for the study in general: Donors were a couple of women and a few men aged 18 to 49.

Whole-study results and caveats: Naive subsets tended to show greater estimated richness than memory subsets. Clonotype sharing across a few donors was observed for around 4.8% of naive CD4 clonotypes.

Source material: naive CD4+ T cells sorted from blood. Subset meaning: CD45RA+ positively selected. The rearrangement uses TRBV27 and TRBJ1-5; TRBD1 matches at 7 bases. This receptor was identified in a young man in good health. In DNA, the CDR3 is TGTGCCAGCAGCGGAGGGGGCGGGTATCAGCCCCAGCATTTT. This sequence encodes CASSGGGGYQPQHF.